This T cell receptor (beta chain) was retrieved from a study of regulatory T cells in long-lasting Graves disease. V gave up 2 bases and J gave up 0 bases, with 7 bases separating them. The CDR3 loop spans 15 amino acids. From germline, CDR1 is SNHLY and CDR2 FYNNEI. Specified time point: newly diagnosed GD, antithyroid drugs for less than 3 months. RNA isolated from PBMCs was used to make the TCR library. Investigators prepared the TCR beta libraries by applying iRepertoire HTBI primers and Arm-PCR of CDR3 regions. TCRdb passed the multiplex PCR reads through MiXCR, listing each CDR3 protein once. There are approximately 470,000 distinct CDR3 sequences in the sample; around 16% occur only once, and about 12% lies in the top ten. This clonotype has ten or more counts. These data are also associated with another study on T cells in Graves' hyperthyroidism and ophthalmopathy. That work adds: Graves' hyperthyroidism is called stable when ophthalmopathy does not progress within 18 months. Diagnoses used clinical symptoms, serum thyroxine and TRAb, thyroid ultrasound and orbital computed tomography. Blood also held most thyroid clonotypes expanded beyond 0.001.

The starting material was peripheral blood mononuclear cells (PBMCs), obtained at new diagnosis, from a patient treated with antithyroid drugs. The chain combines TRBV2 with TRBJ2-2; the D is unclear. This sequence was found in a middle-aged man with Graves disease. CDR3 residues: CASSERPANTGELFF. DNA of the CDR3: TGTGCCAGCAGTGAACGTCCCGCGAACACCGGGGAGCTGTTTTTT.